Listed below are T cell receptor beta chains from one sample, sequenced in a study of control samples from healthy donors and cancer patients. The protocol was immunoSEQ multiplex PCR, while the TCRdb copy is restricted to in-frame clones and leaves out a portion. The table records about 160,000 clones, roughly 94% of them present only once. The source material was PBMCs. Receptor source: a man aged 60 to 69 with colorectal cancer. The CDR3 runs from the conserved cysteine through the conserved F or W. Each record gives: clone size, D gene, J gene, V gene, CDR3 protein, CDR3 DNA. The D gene is left open where the match is weak. Size is omitted from some rows. Given values are once, few, many or a class for expanded clones.

NA	NA	TRBJ1-3	TRBV5-1	CASNPGSGNTIYF	TGCGCCAGCAATCCTGGCTCTGGAAACACCATATATTTT
NA	NA	TRBJ1-2	TRBV2	CASSLRSTAYLNYGYTF	TGTGCCAGCAGTTTGCGGTCGACCGCATACCTGAACTATGGCTACACCTTC
NA	NA	TRBJ1-3	TRBV10-1	CASSEGGTGNTIYF	TGCGCCAGCAGTGAGGGGGGGACTGGAAACACCATATATTTT
NA	NA	TRBJ2-5	TRBV7-2	CASSLERDPGETQYF	TGTGCCAGCAGCTTAGAAAGGGACCCCGGTGAGACCCAGTACTTC
NA	NA	TRBJ2-1	TRBV6-5	CASSTLESLANEQFF	TGTGCCAGCAGTACGCTAGAGTCGCTGGCTAATGAGCAGTTCTTC
once	TRBD1	TRBJ1-2	TRBV24-1	CATSALRQGALGYTF	TGTGCCACCAGTGCCCTCCGACAGGGGGCGCTTGGCTACACCTTC
NA	NA	TRBJ1-3	TRBV19	CASSPTVSGNTIYF	TGTGCCAGTAGTCCGACCGTCTCTGGAAACACCATATATTTT
NA	TRBD1	TRBJ1-2	TRBV19	CASSPVLGQGGYGYTF	TGTGCCAGTAGTCCTGTATTGGGACAGGGCGGCTATGGCTACACCTTC
NA	NA	TRBJ2-2	TRBV29-1	CSVDPGGRVNTGELFF	TGCAGCGTTGACCCAGGGGGGCGGGTGAACACCGGGGAGCTGTTTTTT
NA	TRBD2	TRBJ2-4	TRBV19	CASSTLAGGVSQYF	TGTGCCAGTAGTACTCTAGCGGGGGGCGTTTCTCAGTACTTC
NA	NA	TRBJ1-5	TRBV4-3	CASSQDYGSSNQPQHF	TGCGCCAGCAGCCAAGATTACGGTTCTAGCAATCAGCCCCAGCATTTT
NA	NA	TRBJ2-1	TRBV24-1	CATSDLQGNEQFF	TGTGCCACCAGTGATTTGCAAGGCAATGAGCAGTTCTTC
NA	NA	TRBJ1-1	TRBV30	CAWSFDPNTEAFF	TGTGCCTGGAGTTTCGACCCGAACACTGAAGCTTTCTTT
NA	TRBD1	TRBJ1-2	TRBV19	CASSTWTGGAFNYGYTF	TGTGCCAGTAGTACTTGGACAGGGGGCGCGTTTAACTATGGCTACACCTTC
few	NA	TRBJ1-1	TRBV6-2/TRBV6-3	CASSLKMNTEAFF	TGTGCCAGCAGTTTGAAGATGAACACTGAAGCTTTCTTT
NA	NA	TRBJ1-5	TRBV7-8	CASSLLISLNSNQPQHF	TGTGCCAGCAGCTTACTAATCTCCCTCAATAGCAATCAGCCCCAGCATTTT
NA	NA	TRBJ2-1	TRBV7-9	CASLLSGGLYNEQFF	TGTGCCAGTCTCCTTTCCGGGGGCTTATACAATGAGCAGTTCTTC